This record covers a single TCR beta chain. Unsorted whole blood yielded blood RNA, and germline DNA was extracted as well. V lost 5 bases, J lost 7 bases, and 6 bases lay in between. The CDR3 is 11 amino acids. Germline assignment: CDR1 SGHNT and CDR2 YYREEE (reference sequence). These data come from a study of tumor-infiltrating lymphocytes in primary liver carcinoma. Synthesis of TCR beta cDNA was carried out from 500 ng total RNA with a constant-region primer. Three nested multiplex PCR rounds of slightly modified ARM-PCR generated TCR beta libraries. TRBV1-TRBV30 forward primers and a C-beta reverse primer were used in the first two PCR rounds, which each ran for about 9 cycles. TCRdb re-analysed the multiplex PCR reads in MiXCR, keeping a single row per CDR3 protein. The profile shows about 320,000 distinct CDR3 sequences, 65% of them singletons.

This chain joins TRBV5-4 and TRBJ2-2, with D unresolved. What was sequenced was peripheral blood. This receptor was identified in a man aged 35-49 years with primary liver carcinoma and hepatitis B virus infection. CDR3 in amino acids: CASSIDGELFF. The CDR3 DNA is TGTGCCAGCAGTATTGACGGGGAGCTGTTTTTT.